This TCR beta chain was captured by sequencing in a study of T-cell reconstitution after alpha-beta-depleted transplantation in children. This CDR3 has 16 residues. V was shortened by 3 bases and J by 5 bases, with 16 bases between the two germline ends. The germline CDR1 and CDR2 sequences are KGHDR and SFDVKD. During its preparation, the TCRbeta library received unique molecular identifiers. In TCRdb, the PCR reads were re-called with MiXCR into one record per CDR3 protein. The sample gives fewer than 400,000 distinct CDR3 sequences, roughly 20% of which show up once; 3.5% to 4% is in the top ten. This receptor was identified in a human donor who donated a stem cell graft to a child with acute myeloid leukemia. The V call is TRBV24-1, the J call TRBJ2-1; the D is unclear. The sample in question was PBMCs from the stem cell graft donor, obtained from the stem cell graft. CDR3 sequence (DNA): TGTGCCACCAGTGATGGTCCCGTAGGTACCAACAATGAGCAGTTCTTC. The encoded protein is CATSDGPVGTNNEQFF.